The source of this T cell receptor beta chain is a study of vaccination effects on CD4 cells after COVID-19. The overall study: Each participant was given two doses of one vaccine (BNT162b2 or mRNA-1273).

Using viral peptide pools, the ViraFEST assay grew out antigen-specific CD4+ T cells prior to sequencing. At the end of roughly ten days of culture, CD4+ T cells were isolated. The researchers cultured 1.5 million to 2.5 million PBMC per well with about 11 IU/ml IL-2 and around 9.5 ug/ml peptides. Researchers swapped half the medium for IL-2 medium on both days 3 and 7. Note on this clone: Its antigen remains unknown.

TCRdb's copy holds only in-frame clones and misses some; the assay was immunoSEQ multiplex PCR. This sample has about 79,000 clones, with 74% found just once. Study-wide results and limits: The study found marked clonal contraction of infection- and vaccine-induced clones late after vaccination.

Looked up from germline, CDR1 is KGHDR and CDR2 is SFDVKD. V was clipped by 2 bases and J by 9 bases; unmatched bases: 8. The CDR3 covers 14 residues. V gene TRBV24-1 combines with J gene TRBJ2-5; 7 nucleotides agree with TRBD1. The sequences come from CD4+ T cells from PBMCs cultured with HCoV-229E spike peptides, collected before COVID-19 vaccination. The clonotype was recovered from a human donor who received a COVID-19 vaccine. The DNA of the CDR3 is TGTGCCACCAGTGATTACAGGGGAGTAGGGGCCCAGTACTTC. Translating gives CATSDYRGVGAQYF.